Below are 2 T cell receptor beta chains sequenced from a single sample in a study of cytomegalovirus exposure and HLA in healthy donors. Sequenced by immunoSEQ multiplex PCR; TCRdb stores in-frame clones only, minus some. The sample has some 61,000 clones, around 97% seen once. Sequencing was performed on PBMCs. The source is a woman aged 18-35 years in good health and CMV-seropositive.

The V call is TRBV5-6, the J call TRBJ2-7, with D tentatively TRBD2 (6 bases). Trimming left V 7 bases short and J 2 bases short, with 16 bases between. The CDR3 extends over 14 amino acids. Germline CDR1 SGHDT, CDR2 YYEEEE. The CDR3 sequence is CASLSWREPYEQYF. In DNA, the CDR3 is TGTGCCAGCCTATCCTGGAGGGAACCCTACGAGCAGTACTTC.

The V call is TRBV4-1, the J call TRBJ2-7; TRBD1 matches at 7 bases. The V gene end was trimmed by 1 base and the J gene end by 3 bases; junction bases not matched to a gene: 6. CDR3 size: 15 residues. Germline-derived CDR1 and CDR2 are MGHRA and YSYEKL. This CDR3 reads CASSQVGGAGYEQYF. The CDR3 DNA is TGCGCCAGCAGCCAAGTAGGGGGCGCCGGCTACGAGCAGTACTTC.